The rows below give T cell receptor beta chains drawn from one sample of a study of beta chain features in type 1 diabetes. Profiled with immunoSEQ multiplex PCR; TCRdb holds only in-frame clones, not every one. The sample includes about 640,000 clones, 9.5% to 15% seen only once; the top ten take around 0.12%. Sequenced input: naive CD4+ T cells from blood. The receptor set was obtained from a young man with type 1 diabetes. CDR3s include the opening cysteine and the closing phenylalanine or tryptophan. D genes are given only for firm matches. Clone size appears in some rows only: once, few, many, or a class for an expanded clone.

j_gene: TRBJ1-2
abundance: NA
d_gene: NA
v_gene: TRBV7-9
CDR3aa: CASSPGEAPNYGYTF
CDR3nt: TGTGCCAGCAGCCCCGGGGAGGCCCCGAACTATGGCTACACCTTC

j_gene: TRBJ2-5
abundance: NA
d_gene: NA
v_gene: TRBV7-2
CDR3aa: CASSFSRNGGETQYF
CDR3nt: TGTGCCAGCAGCTTCAGCAGGAATGGGGGAGAGACCCAGTACTTC

j_gene: TRBJ2-3
abundance: NA
d_gene: TRBD2
v_gene: TRBV28
CDR3aa: CASSSPASGGLTDTQYF
CDR3nt: TGTGCCAGCAGTTCCCCCGCTAGCGGGGGACTCACAGATACGCAGTATTTT

j_gene: TRBJ1-2
abundance: few
d_gene: TRBD1
v_gene: TRBV2
CDR3aa: CASTGQGADGYTF
CDR3nt: TGTGCCAGCACTGGACAGGGGGCGGACGGCTACACCTTC

j_gene: TRBJ1-6
abundance: few
d_gene: NA
v_gene: TRBV28
CDR3aa: CASSFRRDLFKDSPLHF
CDR3nt: TGTGCCAGCAGTTTTAGAAGGGACCTTTTCAAGGATTCACCCCTCCACTTT

j_gene: TRBJ1-2
abundance: NA
d_gene: TRBD1
v_gene: TRBV16
CDR3aa: CASSARQGNYGYTF
CDR3nt: TGTGCCAGCAGCGCCCGACAGGGGAACTATGGCTACACCTTC

j_gene: TRBJ1-2
abundance: few
d_gene: NA
v_gene: TRBV28
CDR3aa: CAVKDNRFTTAGYTF
CDR3nt: TGTGCCGTCAAGGACAACAGGTTCACCACGGCGGGCTACACCTTC

j_gene: TRBJ2-4
abundance: few
d_gene: NA
v_gene: TRBV2
CDR3aa: CASSRDVKNIQYF
CDR3nt: TGTGCCAGCAGTCGGGACGTCAAGAACATTCAGTACTTC

j_gene: TRBJ2-5
abundance: NA
d_gene: NA
v_gene: TRBV4-3
CDR3aa: CASSRKTGEGGETQYF
CDR3nt: TGCGCCAGCAGCCGGAAGACAGGGGAGGGAGGCGAGACCCAGTACTTC

j_gene: TRBJ2-1
abundance: few
d_gene: NA
v_gene: TRBV19
CDR3aa: CASSTGDSYNEQFF
CDR3nt: TGTGCCAGTAGTACCGGGGACTCCTACAATGAGCAGTTCTTC

j_gene: TRBJ2-1
abundance: few
d_gene: NA
v_gene: TRBV4-1
CDR3aa: CASSHVGRSSSYNEQFF
CDR3nt: TGCGCCAGCAGCCACGTTGGACGCTCGAGCTCCTACAATGAGCAGTTCTTC

j_gene: TRBJ1-6
abundance: few
d_gene: NA
v_gene: TRBV4-3
CDR3aa: CASSQDRYGGGSPLHF
CDR3nt: TGCGCCAGCAGCCAAGATCGTTACGGGGGGGGATCACCCCTCCACTTT

j_gene: TRBJ1-3
abundance: few
d_gene: TRBD1
v_gene: TRBV7-9
CDR3aa: CASSLTGTGVSFTHF
CDR3nt: TGTGCCAGCAGCCTTACCGGGACAGGGGTATCATTCACGCATTTT

j_gene: TRBJ2-2
abundance: NA
d_gene: NA
v_gene: TRBV29-1
CDR3aa: CSYLQGPSTNTGELFF
CDR3nt: TGCAGCTATCTCCAGGGACCGTCGACGAACACCGGGGAGCTGTTTTTT

j_gene: TRBJ1-3
abundance: NA
d_gene: NA
v_gene: TRBV9
CDR3aa: CASSAEPGNTIYF
CDR3nt: TGTGCCAGCAGCGCTGAGCCTGGAAACACCATATATTTT

j_gene: TRBJ1-5
abundance: few
d_gene: NA
v_gene: TRBV10-3
CDR3aa: CAISDEGDQPQHF
CDR3nt: TGTGCCATCAGTGATGAGGGGGATCAGCCCCAGCATTTT

j_gene: TRBJ1-2
abundance: NA
d_gene: NA
v_gene: TRBV6-1
CDR3aa: CASSLMRGADYGYTF
CDR3nt: TGTGCCAGCAGTTTAATGAGGGGAGCGGACTATGGCTACACCTTC

j_gene: TRBJ1-5
abundance: NA
d_gene: NA
v_gene: TRBV19
CDR3aa: CASKSLNQPQHF
CDR3nt: TGTGCCAGTAAGTCGTTAAATCAGCCCCAGCATTTT

j_gene: TRBJ2-7
abundance: NA
d_gene: TRBD1
v_gene: TRBV5-4
CDR3aa: CASSSYRTGWEQYF
CDR3nt: TGTGCCAGCAGCTCCTACCGGACAGGCTGGGAGCAGTACTTC

j_gene: TRBJ2-7
abundance: few
d_gene: NA
v_gene: TRBV14
CDR3aa: CASSQHYEQYF
CDR3nt: TGTGCCAGCAGCCAACACTACGAGCAGTACTTC

j_gene: TRBJ1-1
abundance: NA
d_gene: TRBD1
v_gene: TRBV7-3
CDR3aa: CASSPGTANTEAFF
CDR3nt: TGTGCCAGCAGCCCAGGGACAGCTAACACTGAAGCTTTCTTT

j_gene: TRBJ2-7
abundance: NA
d_gene: NA
v_gene: TRBV5-1
CDR3aa: CASSPGQISYEQYF
CDR3nt: TGCGCCAGCAGCCCTGGACAGATCTCCTACGAGCAGTACTTC

j_gene: TRBJ2-6
abundance: NA
d_gene: NA
v_gene: TRBV7-9
CDR3aa: CASQGSGSGANVLTF
CDR3nt: TGTGCCAGCCAGGGATCAGGCTCTGGGGCCAACGTCCTGACTTTC

j_gene: TRBJ1-2
abundance: many
d_gene: NA
v_gene: TRBV29-1
CDR3aa: CSVEGVNYGYTF
CDR3nt: TGCAGCGTTGAAGGGGTAAACTATGGCTACACCTTC

j_gene: TRBJ2-4
abundance: NA
d_gene: TRBD1
v_gene: TRBV5-6
CDR3aa: CASSRVQGAYGNIQYF
CDR3nt: TGTGCCAGCAGCAGAGTACAGGGGGCGTACGGAAACATTCAGTACTTC

j_gene: TRBJ2-3
abundance: NA
d_gene: NA
v_gene: TRBV5-1
CDR3aa: CASSLEQNTDTQYF
CDR3nt: TGCGCCAGCAGCTTGGAACAGAACACAGATACGCAGTATTTT

j_gene: TRBJ1-2
abundance: NA
d_gene: TRBD1
v_gene: TRBV2
CDR3aa: CASRPGTDFNYGYTF
CDR3nt: TGTGCCAGCAGACCCGGGACAGACTTTAACTATGGCTACACCTTC

j_gene: TRBJ2-5
abundance: NA
d_gene: TRBD2
v_gene: TRBV7-6
CDR3aa: CASSLGGGLRETQYF
CDR3nt: TGTGCCAGCAGCTTAGGCGGGGGGTTGCGAGAGACCCAGTACTTC

j_gene: TRBJ2-1
abundance: NA
d_gene: TRBD2
v_gene: TRBV23-1
CDR3aa: CASSQSMGGLEGNEQFF
CDR3nt: TGCGCCAGCAGTCAATCAATGGGGGGACTAGAGGGCAATGAGCAGTTCTTC

j_gene: TRBJ1-6
abundance: few
d_gene: NA
v_gene: TRBV6-5
CDR3aa: CASARRGGESPLHF
CDR3nt: TGTGCCAGCGCCCGCCGGGGCGGTGAGTCACCCCTCCACTTT

j_gene: TRBJ2-6
abundance: few
d_gene: TRBD1
v_gene: TRBV29-1
CDR3aa: CSADPGQGAGGANVLTF
CDR3nt: TGCAGCGCTGACCCGGGACAGGGGGCGGGAGGGGCCAACGTCCTGACTTTC

j_gene: TRBJ1-4
abundance: few
d_gene: NA
v_gene: TRBV11-2
CDR3aa: CASSLGATNEKLFF
CDR3nt: TGTGCCAGCAGCCTCGGGGCAACTAATGAAAAACTGTTTTTT

j_gene: TRBJ2-3
abundance: NA
d_gene: NA
v_gene: TRBV11-2
CDR3aa: CASSLDLADTQYF
CDR3nt: TGTGCCAGCAGCTTAGATCTGGCAGATACGCAGTATTTT

j_gene: TRBJ2-2
abundance: NA
d_gene: TRBD1
v_gene: TRBV5-4
CDR3aa: CASSPGQGGTGELFF
CDR3nt: TGTGCCAGCAGCCCGGGACAGGGTGGGACCGGGGAGCTGTTTTTT

j_gene: TRBJ2-4
abundance: NA
d_gene: TRBD1
v_gene: TRBV9
CDR3aa: CASSPREGQGRNIQYF
CDR3nt: TGTGCCAGCAGCCCCCGAGAGGGACAGGGGCGGAACATTCAGTACTTC

j_gene: TRBJ2-1
abundance: NA
d_gene: TRBD1
v_gene: TRBV5-8
CDR3aa: CASSSGDRAYYNEQFF
CDR3nt: TGTGCCAGCAGCTCCGGGGACAGGGCGTACTACAATGAGCAGTTCTTC

j_gene: TRBJ1-5
abundance: few
d_gene: NA
v_gene: TRBV11-2
CDR3aa: CASSFIGSNQPQHF
CDR3nt: TGTGCCAGCAGCTTCATAGGGAGCAATCAGCCCCAGCATTTT

j_gene: TRBJ1-2
abundance: once
d_gene: TRBD1
v_gene: TRBV4-2
CDR3aa: CASSQDWQGAQHGYTF
CDR3nt: TGTGCCAGCAGCCAAGATTGGCAGGGGGCGCAACATGGCTACACCTTC

j_gene: TRBJ2-5
abundance: NA
d_gene: TRBD1
v_gene: TRBV14
CDR3aa: CASSPRGQGIETQYF
CDR3nt: TGTGCCAGCAGCCCCAGGGGACAGGGAATAGAGACCCAGTACTTC

j_gene: TRBJ2-1
abundance: NA
d_gene: NA
v_gene: TRBV29-1
CDR3aa: CSALGRSYNEQFF
CDR3nt: TGCAGCGCCTTAGGCCGCTCCTACAATGAGCAGTTCTTC

j_gene: TRBJ1-4
abundance: few
d_gene: NA
v_gene: TRBV18
CDR3aa: CASSPRGTGISANEKLFF
CDR3nt: TGTGCCAGCTCACCACGAGGAACAGGGATATCCGCTAATGAAAAACTGTTTTTT

j_gene: TRBJ2-3
abundance: NA
d_gene: NA
v_gene: TRBV10-3
CDR3aa: CAITSDSSTDTQYF
CDR3nt: TGTGCCATCACCTCGGACTCTAGCACAGATACGCAGTATTTT

j_gene: TRBJ2-1
abundance: NA
d_gene: NA
v_gene: TRBV5-1
CDR3aa: CASSLTGYSSYNEQFF
CDR3nt: TGCGCCAGCAGCTTGACAGGTTACAGCTCCTACAATGAGCAGTTCTTC

j_gene: TRBJ2-7
abundance: NA
d_gene: TRBD1
v_gene: TRBV5-6
CDR3aa: CASSRRTGKGYEQYF
CDR3nt: TGTGCCAGCAGCAGAAGGACAGGCAAGGGGTACGAGCAGTACTTC

j_gene: TRBJ2-5
abundance: NA
d_gene: TRBD2
v_gene: TRBV14
CDR3aa: CASSLLAGDNQETQYF
CDR3nt: TGTGCCAGCAGCCTACTAGCGGGGGATAACCAAGAGACCCAGTACTTC

j_gene: TRBJ1-2
abundance: few
d_gene: TRBD1
v_gene: TRBV4-2
CDR3aa: CASSQEVVGTGSFGYTF
CDR3nt: TGTGCCAGCAGCCAAGAGGTCGTTGGGACAGGCTCTTTTGGCTACACCTTC

j_gene: TRBJ1-2
abundance: few
d_gene: NA
v_gene: TRBV7-9
CDR3aa: CASSLGGYTF
CDR3nt: TGTGCCAGCAGCTTAGGAGGCTACACCTTC

j_gene: TRBJ2-1
abundance: NA
d_gene: TRBD2
v_gene: TRBV5-6
CDR3aa: CASSAPGLAGVREQFF
CDR3nt: TGTGCCAGCAGCGCACCGGGACTAGCGGGGGTAAGAGAGCAGTTCTTC

j_gene: TRBJ2-5
abundance: NA
d_gene: NA
v_gene: TRBV23-1
CDR3aa: CASSQSYRDRQETQYF
CDR3nt: TGCGCCAGCAGTCAATCGTATCGGGACCGCCAAGAGACCCAGTACTTC

j_gene: TRBJ2-6
abundance: few
d_gene: NA
v_gene: TRBV10-3
CDR3aa: CASSPGRLLLSGANVLTF
CDR3nt: TGTGCCAGCTCACCGGGTAGACTGTTACTCTCTGGGGCCAACGTCCTGACTTTC